The 30 T cell receptor beta chains presented below share a single source sample, sequenced in a study of blood T cell repertoires in COVID-19 (dated by TCRdb to about 2020). Library method: the immunoSEQ multiplex PCR assay. The clones in this table, taken by TCRdb from immuneACCESS, are in-frame only. Not every clone is retained; where verified, under half of the shortfall comes from an unresolved V gene, and the cause of the rest is unknown. This sample has about 110,000 clones in its table, and approximately 87% of those were observed once. The ten largest clones take up roughly 18% of the sample. The sample was peripheral blood. These receptors came from a woman aged 60-75 years with acute or convalescent COVID-19.

This clone was counted once. The chain combines TRBV24-1 with TRBJ2-1; TRBD2 agrees at 10 bases. V was clipped by 3 bases and J by 5 bases; unmatched bases: 6. The CDR3 is 16 residues long. Germline CDR1 and CDR2: KGHDR and SFDVKD. CDR3 in DNA: TGTGCCACCAGTGATCGGGGACTAGCGAGAAACAATGAGCAGTTCTTC. Amino acids: CATSDRGLARNNEQFF.

The rearrangement joins TRBV6-5 to TRBJ1-1, with no clear D. Trimming cost V 2 bases and J 5 bases, with 12 bases left between them. Germline V gene data show CDR1 as MNHEY and CDR2 as SVGAGI. This CDR3 region has 14 residues. For the CDR3, the DNA is TGTGCCAGCAGTTACGGGCAGCTTGCGACTGAAGCTTTCTTT. This translates into CASSYGQLATEAFF.

The V and J genes are TRBV18 and TRBJ2-1; 9 bases match TRBD2. Germline lookup yields CDR1 KGHSH and CDR2 LQKENI. Trimming cost V 0 bases and J 8 bases; bases outside gene matches: 5. The CDR3 totals 15 residues. CDR3 region: CASSPPLRGGYEQFF. The DNA for the CDR3 is TGTGCCAGCTCACCACCGTTGCGGGGGGGCTATGAGCAGTTCTTC.

J is TRBJ1-1 and V is TRBV6-5; D uncertain. With 7 bases removed from V and 6 bases from J, the gap between germline ends came to 15 bases. Germline lookup yields CDR1 MNHEY and CDR2 SVGAGI. This CDR3 contains 13 residues. CDR3 DNA sequence: TGTGCCAGCAAGGAGGAGGGCGAGGCTGAAGCTTTCTTT. It specifies CASKEEGEAEAFF.

The V call is TRBV2, the J call TRBJ2-7; D is unclear. Per germline, CDR1 SNHLY and CDR2 FYNNEI. This CDR3 contains 12 residues. V lost 2 bases and J 3 bases, leaving 5 bases between the germline ends. This chain's CDR3 is CASSETYYEQYF. DNA for the CDR3: TGTGCCAGCAGTGAAACCTACTACGAGCAGTACTTC. The full variable domain, its missing parts supplied by reference TRBV2 and TRBJ2-7, is EPEVTQTPSHQVTQMGQEVILRCVPISNHLYFYWYRQILGQKVEFLVSFYNNEISEKSEIFDDQFSVERPDGSNFTLKIRSTKLEDSAMYFCASSETYYEQYFGPGTRLTVT.

V is TRBV5-4 and J is TRBJ2-1; the D gene is possibly TRBD2 (5 bases). CDR3 length: 15 residues. V lost 4 bases, J lost 0 bases, and 11 bases lay in between. Germline V gene sequence: CDR1 SGHNT, CDR2 YYREEE (reference sequence). CDR3 nucleotides: TGTGCCAGCAGCCAGACTGGGAGCTCCTACAATGAGCAGTTCTTC. It translates to CASSQTGSSYNEQFF.

This clone appeared a single time. The chain has TRBV7-9 and TRBJ1-6; D not resolved. The germline CDR1 and CDR2 sequences are SEHNR and FQNEAQ (reference sequence). The ends were cut back, 2 bases at V and 7 bases at J, with 12 bases in the middle. CDR3 size: 15 residues. CDR3 region: CASSLWQVRNSPLHF. The CDR3 DNA reads TGTGCCAGCAGCTTATGGCAGGTCCGGAATTCACCCCTCCACTTT.

This rearrangement joins TRBV28 to TRBJ2-2; TRBD2 is a possible D gene (5 bases). The V and J ends lost 5 bases and 2 bases respectively, with 12 bases between them. Germline V lookup: CDR1 MDHEN, CDR2 SYDVKM. This CDR3 region has 15 residues. The CDR3 coding sequence is TGTGCCAGCAGTCGGACTCCTCCTAACACCGGGGAGCTGTTTTTT. It codes for CASSRTPPNTGELFF.

J is TRBJ1-6 and V is TRBV27; D gene unclear. The CDR3 is 14 residues long. CDR1 MNHEY and CDR2 SMNVEV come from the germline V gene (reference sequence). Deletions cut 3 bases from V and 6 bases from J, with 9 bases between. The CDR3 sequence: CASSFRQANSPLHF. CDR3 DNA: TGTGCCAGCAGTTTCCGACAAGCTAATTCACCCCTCCACTTT.

V gene TRBV19 combines with J gene TRBJ2-1; no reliable D call. Germline CDR1 LNHDA, CDR2 SQIVND (reference sequence). This CDR3 has 14 amino acids. The V and J ends lost 3 bases and 10 bases respectively, with 16 bases between them. CDR3 sequence reads: CASSIAETSQEQFF. CDR3 bases: TGTGCCAGTAGTATCGCGGAAACCAGCCAGGAGCAGTTCTTC. The whole variable domain, remainder taken from reference TRBV19 and TRBJ2-1, is DGGITQSPKYLFRKEGQNVTLSCEQNLNHDAMYWYRQDPGQGLRLIYYSQIVNDFQKGDIAEGYSVSREKKESFPLTVTSAQKNPTAFYLCASSIAETSQEQFFGPGTRLTVL.

The chain combines TRBV15 with TRBJ2-5, with D maybe TRBD2 (6 bases). Trimming removed 5 bases at V and 5 bases at J, with 18 bases between. The CDR3 extends over 15 amino acids. The germline V gene has CDR1 LNHNV and CDR2 YYDKDF (reference sequence). The CDR3 spells CATSERRGTGETQYF. The DNA for the CDR3 is TGTGCCACCAGCGAACGACGGGGGACGGGGGAGACCCAGTACTTC. Looking up the rest from reference TRBV15 and TRBJ2-5 gives the full variable domain: DAMVIQNPRYQVTQFGKPVTLSCSQTLNHNVMYWYQQKSSQAPKLLFHYYDKDFNNEADTPDNFQSRRPNTSFCFLDIRSPGLGDTAMYLCATSERRGTGETQYFGPGTRLLVL.

The chain couples TRBV2 to TRBJ2-2, with 8 bases matching TRBD2. Germline trimming cut 8 bases from V and 2 bases from J; bases unmatched to any gene: 4. From germline, CDR1 is SNHLY and CDR2 FYNNEI. The CDR3 length is 14 residues. CDR3 residues: CASRSGGNTGELFF. CDR3 nucleotides: TGTGCCAGCCGAAGCGGGGGCAACACCGGGGAGCTGTTTTTT.

As DNA, the CDR3 is TGTGCCAGTAAGACATATAATTCACCCCTCCACTTT. Its protein product is CASKTYNSPLHF. The chain links TRBV19 to TRBJ1-6; unclear D gene. V lost 7 bases to trimming and J lost 4 bases, with 5 bases between them. CDR1 is LNHDA and CDR2 is SQIVND in the germline V gene (reference sequence). There are 12 residues in the CDR3.

The J gene is TRBJ2-2, the V gene TRBV28, with D uncertain. The germline V and J ends were trimmed by 4 bases and 7 bases, with 10 bases remaining between them. CDR1 MDHEN and CDR2 SYDVKM come from the germline V gene. This CDR3 has 13 amino acids. The CDR3: CASSSRLGGELFF. In nucleotides, the CDR3 is TGTGCCAGCAGTTCTAGACTGGGCGGGGAGCTGTTTTTT.

The chain employs TRBV5-1 and TRBJ2-5, with D hard to call. Trimming cost V 0 bases and J 2 bases, with 11 bases left between them. CDR3 length: 15 residues. Germline values: CDR1 SGHRS, CDR2 YFSETQ. CDR3 amino acids: CASSLDPGSQETQYF. The CDR3 DNA reads as TGCGCCAGCAGCTTGGATCCAGGATCACAAGAGACCCAGTACTTC.

The V gene is TRBV3-1 (or the pseudogene TRBV3-2), the J gene TRBJ1-4; D might be TRBD1 (5 bases). Germline-derived CDR1 and CDR2 are LGHDT and YNNKEL (reference sequence). This CDR3 comprises 15 residues. Trimming left V 4 bases short and J 2 bases short, with 11 bases between. The CDR3 coding sequence is TGTGCCAGCAGCCCCTGGGGGGGGACTAATGAAAAACTGTTTTTT. Its protein is CASSPWGGTNEKLFF.

J is TRBJ2-3 and V is TRBV10-2; a possible D gene is TRBD1 (7 bases). V was clipped by 8 bases and J by 1 base, with 10 bases between them. The CDR3 runs to 13 residues. The V gene's germline CDR1 is WSHSY and CDR2 SAAADI. As DNA, the CDR3 is TGCGCCAGCCTCAGGGGGGGCACAGATACGCAGTATTTT. It codes for CASLRGGTDTQYF.

The chain has TRBV7-9 and TRBJ2-7, with D possibly being TRBD1 (5 bases). The CDR3 contains 12 residues. In germline, CDR1 is SEHNR, CDR2 FQNEAQ (reference sequence). The germline V and J ends were trimmed by 5 bases and 4 bases, with 9 bases remaining between them. CDR3 sequence (DNA): TGTGCCAGCAGCCCGACAGTATACGAGCAGTACTTC. Translated, it gives CASSPTVYEQYF. The whole variable domain, filled in from reference TRBV7-9 and TRBJ2-7, reads DTGVSQNPRHKITKRGQNVTFRCDPISEHNRLYWYRQTLGQGPEFLTYFQNEAQLEKSRLLSDRFSAERPKGSFSTLEIQRTEQGDSAMYLCASSPTVYEQYFGPGTRLTVT.

This sequence joins TRBV3-1 (or the pseudogene TRBV3-2) and TRBJ2-7; D gene ambiguous. This CDR3 is built from 14 residues. Trimming took off 6 bases at V and 5 bases at J, with 17 bases between the two ends. Germline V CDR1 and CDR2: LGHDT, YNNKEL (reference sequence). The CDR3 bases are TGTGCCAGCAGTTATACCACAGAAGGCGACGAGCAGTACTTC. It encodes CASSYTTEGDEQYF.

The chain has TRBV19 and TRBJ1-1, with D possibly TRBD1 on 5 matching bases. V lost 5 bases to trimming and J lost 0 bases, with 10 bases between them. CDR1 is LNHDA and CDR2 is SQIVND in the germline V gene (reference sequence). The CDR3 runs 14 residues. For the CDR3, the DNA is TGTGCCAGTAGTCACAGGTCTTTGAACACTGAAGCTTTCTTT. The encoded protein is CASSHRSLNTEAFF.

This chain links TRBV23-1 with TRBJ1-6; 9 nucleotides match TRBD1. TRBV23-1 is filed as an ORF, its function uncertain. V shed 8 bases, J shed 0 bases, and the junction held 8 bases outside the gene matches. The CDR3 contains 17 residues. The CDR3 protein is CASGDRVNPSYNSPLHF. The CDR3 coding sequence is TGCGCCAGCGGGGACAGGGTTAATCCCTCCTATAATTCACCCCTCCACTTT.

The J gene is TRBJ1-1, the V gene TRBV12-1. TRBV12-1 is a recognized pseudogene. CDR3 length equals 14 residues. Written as DNA, the CDR3 is TGTGCCAGCAGCTTTGGGTGGAGTAGGACTGAAGCTTTCTTT. It encodes CASSFGWSRTEAFF.

The chain employs TRBV28 and TRBJ2-1; D is possibly TRBD2 (5 bases). Germline V gene sequence: CDR1 MDHEN, CDR2 SYDVKM. This CDR3 comprises 13 residues. V dropped 2 bases and J dropped 10 bases, with 12 bases sitting between them. CDR3 sequence (DNA): TGTGCCAGCAGTTTACGGGATCCCCCCGAGCAGTTCTTC. Translation gives CASSLRDPPEQFF.

The chain is built from TRBV28 and TRBJ1-5; 8 nucleotides align to TRBD1. Trimming removed 1 base from V and 4 bases from J; junction bases left unmatched: 3. The CDR3 has 15 residues. Germline assignment: CDR1 MDHEN and CDR2 SYDVKM. CDR3 sequence reads: CASSLFRTGNQPQHF. CDR3 DNA: TGTGCCAGCAGTTTATTCCGGACAGGGAATCAGCCCCAGCATTTT.

This sequence joins TRBV2 and TRBJ2-1, with 7 positions matching TRBD1. This CDR3 is 15 amino acids long. Germline V lookup: CDR1 SNHLY, CDR2 FYNNEI. The junction had 15 bases not matched to a gene; V was cut back by 7 bases and J by 9 bases. As DNA, the CDR3 is TGTGCCAGCACCCCCGAGACAGGGAAGGGCGGTGAGCAGTTCTTC. Protein product: CASTPETGKGGEQFF. Together with reference TRBV2 and TRBJ2-1, the CDR3 gives the full variable domain: EPEVTQTPSHQVTQMGQEVILRCVPISNHLYFYWYRQILGQKVEFLVSFYNNEISEKSEIFDDQFSVERPDGSNFTLKIRSTKLEDSAMYFCASTPETGKGGEQFFGPGTRLTVL.

The chain uses TRBV4-1 and TRBJ1-5; no reliable D call. The ends were cut back, 0 bases at V and 7 bases at J, with 7 bases in the middle. The CDR3 has 13 amino acids. Germline CDR1 is MGHRA and CDR2 is YSYEKL. This chain's CDR3 is CASSQDFRQPQHF. Here the CDR3 DNA reads TGCGCCAGCAGCCAAGATTTCAGGCAGCCCCAGCATTTT.

The gene calls are TRBV30 and TRBJ1-3; D is perhaps TRBD1 (5 bases). The CDR3 sequence is 13 residues long. CDR1 GTSNPN and CDR2 SVGIG come from the germline V gene (reference sequence). V gave up 2 bases and J gave up 9 bases, with 14 bases separating them. CDR3: CAWSQQSGGTIYF. Written as DNA, the CDR3 is TGTGCCTGGAGTCAACAATCCGGGGGCACCATATATTTT.

The chain recombines TRBV5-1 with TRBJ1-1; D might be TRBD1 (6 bases). The CDR3 spans 15 residues. V lost 4 bases to trimming and J lost 2 bases, with 15 bases between them. Germline V CDR1 and CDR2: SGHRS, YFSETQ. CDR3: CASSRAGDLNTEAFF. The CDR3 DNA is TGCGCCAGCAGCCGCGCAGGGGACCTCAACACTGAAGCTTTCTTT.

The rearrangement links TRBV5-1 to TRBJ2-1; 8 bases are a match to TRBD2. V gave up 4 bases and J gave up 3 bases; unmatched junction bases: 6. The CDR3 has 15 residues. The germline V gene has CDR1 SGHRS and CDR2 YFSETQ. DNA of the CDR3: TGCGCCAGCAGCGCGGGACTAGTGGTCTACAATGAGCAGTTCTTC. Protein product: CASSAGLVVYNEQFF.

The chain uses TRBV3-1 (or the pseudogene TRBV3-2) and TRBJ2-3; 12 bases line up with TRBD2. CDR3 length equals 17 residues. V gave up 3 bases and J gave up 5 bases; unmatched junction bases: 9. Germline V gene lookup returns CDR1 LGHDT and CDR2 YNNKEL (reference sequence). The CDR3 DNA is TGTGCCAGCAGCCACCGTGTGACTAGCGGGAGAGTAGATACGCAGTATTTT. Residues: CASSHRVTSGRVDTQYF.